This TCR beta chain came from a study of identical twins. Points from the study as a whole: Cord blood's abundant beta clonotypes had fewer insertions, unlike memory repertoires. Diverse VJ usage suggested most zero-insertion clonotypes were not invariant T cells.

This CDR3 spans 18 amino acids. Trimming cost V 3 bases and J 10 bases; bases outside gene matches: 17. The V gene's germline CDR1 is MDHEN and CDR2 SYDVKM. The sample holds a few counts of this clonotype. What it binds is not known. TCRdb re-analysed the 5' RACE reads in MiXCR, keeping a single row per CDR3 protein. The sample holds 400,000 to 600,000 distinct CDR3 sequences, under 25% seen once. The same data also went into a second study, on yellow fever vaccine responses in identical twins.

The receptor was isolated from a woman aged 18-35 years in good health. Source material: CD4+ T cells sorted from blood. The chain employs TRBV28 and TRBJ2-1; 11 bases are a match to TRBD2. CDR3 residues: CASSFILGIAGGPGEQFF. Here the CDR3 DNA reads TGTGCCAGCAGTTTCATTCTGGGAATAGCGGGAGGGCCGGGGGAGCAGTTCTTC.